The source of this TCR beta chain is a study of beta chain features in type 1 diabetes. Study conclusions and caveats: It was possible that PCR favored shorter templates, equally so in patients and controls. Shortening that was moderate but significant affected the TCRB CDR3s of Type 1 diabetes patients in all four CD4+ subsets.

From germline, CDR1 is SNHLY and CDR2 FYNNEI. This CDR3 spans 13 amino acids. Trimming stripped 4 bases from V and 11 bases from J, with 17 bases between. For this clone: Antigen specificity is unknown.

TCRB transcripts that were expressed got sequenced, as all of the isolated RNA had been reverse transcribed. Clones were read by immunoSEQ multiplex PCR, and TCRdb kept only the in-frame ones, dropping some. The data show tens of thousands of clones, 50% to 55% seen once. The sequencing sample was made of Tregs from blood. V gene TRBV2 combines with J gene TRBJ1-1; D not certain. The clonotype comes from a woman in her forties with type 1 diabetes. The CDR3 here is CASSVYLTSGAFF. For the CDR3, the DNA is TGTGCCAGCAGTGTATACCTAACATCGGGGGCTTTCTTT.